A single sample gave rise to the 21 T cell receptor beta chains below, sequenced in a study of regulatory T cells in long-lasting Graves disease. This sample's time point: newly diagnosed GD, antithyroid drugs for less than 3 months. There was RNA extracted from PBMCs, and the TCR library was made from it. Relying on iRepertoire HTBI primers and Arm-PCR of CDR3 regions, the team built TCR beta libraries. TCRdb redid the calling of the multiplex PCR reads with MiXCR, one entry per CDR3 protein. Here the sample spans 450,000 to 600,000 distinct CDR3 sequences, roughly 13% being singletons. The same data also went into a second study, on T cells in Graves' hyperthyroidism and ophthalmopathy.

The material was peripheral blood mononuclear cells (PBMCs), obtained at new diagnosis, from a patient treated with antithyroid drugs. The receptors shown here come from a man between 25 and 39 years old with Graves disease.

As regards this clonotype: This could be a read error, since a much larger clone is one nucleotide away. The V and J genes are TRBV12-3 or TRBV12-4 and TRBJ2-7; TRBD2 is a possible D gene (6 bases). This CDR3 region has 14 residues. The CDR3 nucleotides are TGTGCCAGCAGTTTTTTGGCGGGAAATTACGAGCGGTACTTC. Translated: CASSFLAGNYERYF.

This clonotype has only a few counts. V gene TRBV7-9 combines with J gene TRBJ1-2, with D unclear. V gave up 1 base and J gave up 12 bases, with 12 bases separating them. Germline CDR1 is SEHNR and CDR2 is FQNEAQ (reference sequence). The CDR3 spans 12 residues. CDR3 bases: TGTGCCAGCAGCTTAGGAGTCGGTGTACACACCTTC. Residues: CASSLGVGVHTF.

This clonotype was recorded at least ten times. The J gene is TRBJ2-3, the V gene TRBV12-3 or TRBV12-4; 9 bases agree with TRBD2. V lost 6 bases to trimming and J lost 1 base; unmatched junction nucleotides: 5. The CDR3 loop spans 15 amino acids. Written as DNA, the CDR3 is TGTGCCAGCAGCCTAGCGGGATTAGGCACAGATACGCAGTATTTT. Protein product: CASSLAGLGTDTQYF.

This clonotype was seen many times. The chain uses TRBV27 and TRBJ2-1; TRBD2 agrees at 8 bases. The CDR3 totals 14 residues. Germline V gene lookup returns CDR1 MNHEY and CDR2 SMNVEV (reference sequence). Trimming took 8 bases from V and 5 from J; bases not matched to a gene: 8. In DNA form, the CDR3 reads TGTGCCAGCTCCCCTGGCGGGAGGAACAATGAGCAGTTCTTC. This gives the protein CASSPGGRNNEQFF.

Concerning this clonotype: A much bigger clone sits one base away, suggesting this may be a read error. The gene calls are TRBV6-1 and TRBJ1-2; D may be TRBD1 (5 bases). The germline V gene encodes CDR1 MNHNS and CDR2 SASEGT. V dropped 6 bases and J dropped 3 bases, with 23 bases sitting between them. The CDR3 runs 17 residues. The CDR3: CASRDIRGTPVDYGYTF. In DNA form, the CDR3 reads TGTGCCAGCAGAGATATAAGGGGTACCCCAGTCGACTATGGCTACACCTTC.

V is TRBV20-1 and J is TRBJ2-1; TRBD2 aligns across 7 bases. Losses at the gene ends were 4 bases for V and 4 bases for J; bases not matched to a gene: 4. This CDR3 region has 13 residues. Germline V gene data show CDR1 as DFQATT and CDR2 as SNEGSKA (reference sequence). The DNA of the CDR3 is TGCAGTGCTATGCGGGGGACTTACAATGAGCAGTTCTTC. Translated: CSAMRGTYNEQFF.

This clonotype was detected ten times or more. The genes are TRBV30 and TRBJ2-7; D gene ambiguous. Trimming cost V 2 bases and J 6 bases, with 8 bases left between them. The germline V gene has CDR1 GTSNPN and CDR2 SVGIG (reference sequence). CDR3 length equals 11 residues. CDR3 region: CAWSIGGEQYF. The CDR3 region has the DNA TGTGCCTGGAGTATTGGCGGCGAGCAGTACTTC.

This clonotype has ten or more counts. The chain joins TRBV20-1 to TRBJ2-1, with 7 positions matching TRBD2. Germline loops: CDR1 DFQATT, CDR2 SNEGSKA (reference sequence). The CDR3 length is 14 residues. V gave up 4 bases and J gave up 5 bases; unmatched junction bases: 8. The CDR3 bases are TGCAGTGCTACTAAAAGCGGGATGAACAATGAGCAGTTCTTC. This translates into CSATKSGMNNEQFF.

This clonotype was seen at least ten times. The rearrangement uses TRBV7-2 and TRBJ2-3; D is unclear. V lost 0 bases and J lost 0, with 13 bases in between. The germline CDR1 and CDR2 sequences are SGHTA and FQGNSA. This CDR3 region has 17 residues. The CDR3 loop is CASSLAPGRSSTDTQYF. DNA of the CDR3: TGTGCCAGCAGCTTAGCCCCCGGACGTTCTAGCACAGATACGCAGTATTTT. Complete variable domain (other parts from reference TRBV7-2 and TRBJ2-3): GAGVSQSPSNKVTEKGKDVELRCDPISGHTALYWYRQSLGQGLEFLIYFQGNSAPDKSGLPSDRFSAERTGGSVSTLTIQRTQQEDSAVYLCASSLAPGRSSTDTQYFGPGTRLTVL.

The chain couples TRBV7-2 to TRBJ2-3; 11 bases fit TRBD2. Germline values: CDR1 SGHTA, CDR2 FQGNSA. V shed 5 bases, J shed 0 bases, and the junction held 7 bases outside the gene matches. This CDR3 region has 17 residues. The CDR3 DNA sequence: TGTGCCAGCAGCGGGGTAAGGACTAGCGGGAGCACAGATACGCAGTATTTT. Translation gives CASSGVRTSGSTDTQYF.

This clonotype was detected many times. The rearrangement joins TRBV14 to TRBJ1-4; D unresolved. Germline V gene lookup returns CDR1 SGHDN and CDR2 FVKESK. This CDR3 is built from 15 residues. Trimming stripped 0 bases from V and 4 bases from J, with 9 bases between. CDR3 amino acids: CASSQDLSNNEKLFF. CDR3 DNA sequence: TGTGCCAGCAGCCAAGATCTGAGTAATAATGAAAAACTGTTTTTT. The full variable domain, its missing parts supplied by reference TRBV14 and TRBJ1-4, is EAGVTQFPSHSVIEKGQTVTLRCDPISGHDNLYWYRRVMGKEIKFLLHFVKESKQDESGMPNNRFLAERTGGTYSTLKVQPAELEDSGVYFCASSQDLSNNEKLFFGSGTQLSVL.

The sample holds many counts of this clonotype. The chain uses TRBV6-1 and TRBJ2-7; TRBD1 matches 9 bases. CDR1 and CDR2 (germline): MNHNS, SASEGT. V gave up 6 bases and J gave up 5 bases; unmatched junction bases: 8. The CDR3 is 14 residues long. CDR3 loop: CASRAGTGSHEQYF. CDR3 DNA: TGTGCCAGCAGGGCCGGGACAGGGTCACACGAGCAGTACTTC.

This clonotype was seen ten or more times. The rearrangement uses TRBV30 and TRBJ1-6; weak D call: TRBD1 (6 bases). V dropped 4 bases and J dropped 8 bases, with 18 bases sitting between them. This CDR3 contains 15 residues. The germline V gene has CDR1 GTSNPN and CDR2 SVGIG (reference sequence). Written as DNA, the CDR3 is TGTGCCTGGAAGCGCCGGACAGTTGAATATTCACCCCTCCACTTT. This encodes CAWKRRTVEYSPLHF.

At least ten counts were recorded for this clonotype. The chain employs TRBV12-3 or TRBV12-4 and TRBJ2-1; 12 bases agree with TRBD2. CDR3 length: 15 residues. V shed 3 bases, J shed 9 bases, and the junction held 6 bases outside the gene matches. CDR3 nucleotides: TGTGCCAGCAGTTTTCCTAGCGGGAGGGCCGGTGAGCAGTTCTTC. Protein: CASSFPSGRAGEQFF.

This clonotype showed up many times. The genes are TRBV9 and TRBJ1-5, with D unclear. This CDR3 region has 13 residues. CDR1 is SGDLS and CDR2 is YYNGEE in the germline V gene. The V end was cut by 2 bases, the J end by 3 bases, with 6 bases between. CDR3 in amino acids: CASSVRPNQPQHF. In nucleotides, the CDR3 is TGTGCCAGCAGCGTCCGACCCAATCAGCCCCAGCATTTT.

This sequence joins TRBV25-1 and TRBJ2-2; 7 bases are shared with TRBD2. Germline-derived CDR1 and CDR2 are MGHDK and SYGVNS. The ends lost 6 bases at V and 3 bases at J; junction bases unmatched: 1. The CDR3 consists of 13 residues. CDR3 DNA: TGTGCCAGCAGACTAGCGCACACCGGGGAGCTGTTTTTT. As protein: CASRLAHTGELFF.

There are many counts of this clonotype. The rearrangement uses TRBV6-8 and TRBJ2-5, with TRBD1 as a possible D gene (5 bases). Germline V gene lookup returns CDR1 MNHGY and CDR2 SAAAGT. The CDR3 runs to 14 residues. The germline V and J ends were trimmed by 6 bases and 2 bases, with 13 bases remaining between them. The CDR3 DNA reads TGTGCCAGCAGGCCGATACAGGTGCAAGAGACCCAGTACTTC. Residues: CASRPIQVQETQYF.

J is TRBJ2-7 and V is TRBV24-1; 9 bases map to TRBD1. The CDR3 extends over 14 amino acids. Germline CDR1 and CDR2: KGHDR and SFDVKD. The junction had 10 bases not matched to a gene; V was cut back by 9 bases and J by 5 bases. CDR3 sequence: CATQPGQGSNEQYF. As DNA, the CDR3 is TGTGCCACCCAGCCGGGACAGGGCAGTAACGAGCAGTACTTC.

This clonotype showed up just once. Mismatch with germline at one junction end may stem from a read error. This chain uses TRBV19 with TRBJ2-3, with D possibly TRBD1 on 7 matching bases. Germline CDR1 reads LNHDA; CDR2 reads SQIVND (reference sequence). This CDR3 is 15 amino acids long. This chain's CDR3 is CASGIPQGRTDTQYF. CDR3 nucleotide sequence: TGTGCCAGTGGTATACCACAGGGGAGGACAGATACGCAGTATTTT.

This clonotype has at least ten counts. In DNA, the CDR3 is TGCAGCGTTGAAACCGGGACAGTGAACACTGAAGCTTTCTTT. Its translation is CSVETGTVNTEAFF. The rearrangement uses TRBV29-1 and TRBJ1-1; 7 nucleotides agree with TRBD1. V dropped 2 bases and J dropped 0; count of bases not matched to a gene: 3. Per the germline V gene, CDR1 is SQVTM and CDR2 is ANQGSEA. CDR3 length equals 14 residues.

This clonotype was detected a few times. The genes are TRBV27 and TRBJ1-4; D unresolved. The V gene lost 5 bases and the J gene lost 7 bases, with 14 bases spanning the gap. In germline, CDR1 is MNHEY, CDR2 SMNVEV (reference sequence). This CDR3 is 14 amino acids long. The CDR3 bases are TGTGCCAGCAGTGTCCTGGGAGTAAGTGAAAAACTGTTTTTT. It yields the protein CASSVLGVSEKLFF.